This entry lists 5 T cell receptor beta chains sequenced from one sample in a study of blood T cell repertoires in COVID-19. Generated by immunoSEQ multiplex PCR, the TCRdb table keeps only in-frame clones and is missing some. This table has 650,000 to 800,000 clones, about nine tenths appearing once. The specimen sequenced was peripheral blood. The receptors were gathered from a woman younger than 30 with acute or convalescent COVID-19.

The chain has TRBV4-1 and TRBJ1-5; no reliable D call. The CDR3 consists of 15 residues. The ends were cut back, 1 base at V and 5 bases at J, with 12 bases in the middle. Germline loops: CDR1 MGHRA, CDR2 YSYEKL. DNA of the CDR3: TGCGCCAGCAGCCAAGTGACGGGGAAAGATCAGCCCCAGCATTTT. It encodes CASSQVTGKDQPQHF.

The chain links TRBV7-8 to TRBJ1-4, with D perhaps TRBD1 (6 bases). This CDR3 comprises 14 residues. Germline CDR1 reads SGHVS; CDR2 reads FQNEAQ. V shed 8 bases and J shed 8 bases, with 18 bases lying between them. The CDR3 sequence is CASRTRGGFEKLFF. In DNA form, the CDR3 reads TGTGCCAGCCGGACGAGGGGGGGATTCGAAAAACTGTTTTTT.

The rearrangement joins TRBV9 to TRBJ2-7; 9 bases fit TRBD2. Germline V gives CDR1 SGDLS, CDR2 YYNGEE. V gave up 4 bases and J gave up 3 bases; unmatched junction bases: 8. This CDR3 comprises 15 residues. CDR3 DNA sequence: TGTGCCAGCAGCCCAAGCGGGGGGTGGGGCTACGAGCAGTACTTC. This encodes CASSPSGGWGYEQYF.

This rearrangement joins TRBV7-6 to TRBJ1-1, with 7 nucleotides matching TRBD1. Per germline, CDR1 SGHVS and CDR2 FNYEAQ. With 5 bases clipped from V and 4 bases from J, the junction kept 4 bases outside the gene matches. This CDR3 is 13 amino acids long. CDR3 coding DNA: TGTGCCAGCAGCCAAGACAGGGCCACTGAAGCTTTCTTT. Amino acids: CASSQDRATEAFF.

This rearrangement joins TRBV4-1 to TRBJ1-5; TRBD1 is a possible D gene (6 bases). The CDR3 loop spans 16 amino acids. Trimming took 3 bases from V and 3 from J, leaving 15 bases between them. Germline V gene lookup returns CDR1 MGHRA and CDR2 YSYEKL. The CDR3: CASSQGRGGPNQPQHF. Here the CDR3 DNA reads TGCGCCAGCAGCCAGGGAAGGGGGGGTCCCAATCAGCCCCAGCATTTT.